The entry below gives a single T cell receptor (beta chain) sequence along with its context. Its antigen is as yet unknown. The data originate from a study of shared clonotypes between healthy human individuals. Broader study findings: Of the naive CD4 clonotypes, roughly 5% were shared across a handful of donors. Clonotype sharing among donors was thought likely to change with sequencing depth.

The CDR3 has 14 residues. V was pared by 10 bases and J by 2 bases, with 17 bases between. CDR1 is MDHEN, CDR2 SYDVKM, per germline. Sequencing used immunoSEQ multiplex PCR; TCRdb keeps in-frame clones, though not all of them. The sample shows fewer than 3 million clones, roughly 90% of them seen only once. The sequencing sample was made of naive CD4+ T cells from PBMCs. Subset indicated: CD45RA+ positively selected. The sequence was collected from a man aged 18 to 29 in good health. Some clones in this sample may be carry-over from other donors' samples. The genes are TRBV28 and TRBJ1-2, with D possibly TRBD1 on 5 matching bases. This CDR3 reads CATQDPGTNYGYTF. The CDR3 bases are TGTGCCACCCAGGACCCCGGGACGAACTATGGCTACACCTTC.